The table lists the clone carrying this TCR beta chain with many counts. No antigen is known for it. The read comes to an end 3 residues before the CDR3 does, leaving the germline J gene to fill in the end. The ends were cut back, 1 base at V and 7 bases at J, with 8 bases in the middle. Germline V CDR1 and CDR2: SNHLY, FYNNEI. The CDR3 consists of 13 residues. Control and CVID samples contributed equal amounts of genomic DNA. The method was immunoSEQ multiplex PCR; TCRdb's version includes in-frame clones alone and lacks a portion of them. The sample holds roughly 34,000 clones, and no clone turns up only once. This record comes from a study of T cell clonality in common variable immunodeficiency. Study-level points and caveats: CVID subjects had higher TCRbeta clonality than healthy controls, most marked in about a third. In common variable immunodeficiency, TCR beta chains reportedly carried fewer deletions and N-nucleotide insertions.

Both groups were predominantly of Caucasian heritage. The sample comprised peripheral blood mononuclear cells. The J gene is TRBJ1-3, the V gene TRBV2; the D gene is possibly TRBD1 (6 bases). The receptor was isolated from a person between 18 and 69 years old in good health. CDR3 residues: CASSEGQVNTIYF. The sequenced CDR3 bases are TGTGCCAGCAGTGAAGGACAGGTCAACACC.